The clone carrying this TCR beta chain was counted only a few times. The antigen remains unidentified. Other DNA sequences of this sample code for an identical CDR3. The assay was immunoSEQ multiplex PCR, and TCRdb's table has in-frame clones only and misses some. The sample holds 75,000 to 100,000 clones, approximately 80% seen once. This record comes from a study of OX40 agonist ivuxolimab in advanced cancers. The wider study: All patients had ivuxolimab intravenously every 2 weeks at 0.01 to 10 mg/kg.

Germline CDR1 KGHSH, CDR2 LQKENI. The V end was cut by 2 bases, the J end by 4 bases, with 8 bases between. The CDR3 spans 14 residues. Patients who had autoimmune disease history or got systemic immunosuppression were left out. Study-level findings and limits: More expanded clones were found, on average, in CD8+ than in CD4+ T cells.

Material: CD4+ or CD8+ T cells sorted from blood, obtained in a trial of the OX40 agonist ivuxolimab. The chain recombines TRBV18 with TRBJ1-4, with D possibly being TRBD1 (6 bases). The clonotype comes from an adult with an advanced solid tumor such as melanoma, head and neck, liver or kidney cancer. In DNA form, the CDR3 reads TGTGCCAGCTCACCAAACAGGGTTAATGAAAAACTGTTTTTT. It encodes CASSPNRVNEKLFF.